One sample yielded the 10 T cell receptor beta chains listed below, sequenced in a study of T-cell memory formation after mild COVID-19. TCRdb re-analysed the 5' RACE reads in MiXCR, keeping a single row per CDR3 protein. The sample carries 350,000 to 450,000 distinct CDR3 sequences, around 19% recorded once. Sequencing was done on a sample of PBMCs or a T cell subset sorted from them (not recorded which). The receptors were sampled from an adult woman who had mild COVID-19 (a few samples of this study predate the infection). Cell type and time point are not known.

There are a few counts of this clonotype. The chain uses TRBV30 and TRBJ2-2; D is ambiguous. V lost 5 bases and J 2 bases, leaving 15 bases between the germline ends. This CDR3 is 15 amino acids long. Germline lookup yields CDR1 GTSNPN and CDR2 SVGIG (reference sequence). The CDR3 coding sequence is TGTGCCTGGGTTCCCGTACTCTTTAACACCGGGGAGCTGTTTTTT. This sequence encodes CAWVPVLFNTGELFF.

The V call is TRBV7-9, the J call TRBJ2-1; no reliable D call. The CDR3 length is 12 residues. From germline, CDR1 is SEHNR and CDR2 FQNEAQ (reference sequence). V lost 4 bases, J lost 6 bases, and 7 bases lay in between. For the CDR3, the DNA is TGTGCCAGCAGCTACCACCCCAATGAGCAGTTCTTC. Protein: CASSYHPNEQFF.

This clonotype was seen a handful of times. The chain couples TRBV7-2 to TRBJ2-1; TRBD2 matches at 7 bases. J was trimmed by 10 bases and V by 2 bases; bases with no gene match: 2. The germline V gene has CDR1 SGHTA and CDR2 FQGNSA. CDR3 length: 12 residues. The CDR3, as DNA: TGTGCCAGCAGCTTAACTAGCGCCGAGCAGTTCTTC. Translating gives CASSLTSAEQFF.

V and J are TRBV24-1 and TRBJ2-3, with 7 bases aligning to TRBD1. The CDR3 runs to 17 residues. Trimming took 4 bases from V and 0 from J; bases not matched to a gene: 9. Germline CDR1 and CDR2: KGHDR and SFDVKD. The CDR3 region is CATSEYKLGQSTDTQYF. In DNA form, the CDR3 reads TGTGCCACCAGTGAATACAAGCTGGGACAGAGCACAGATACGCAGTATTTT.

This clonotype was found a few times. The chain couples TRBV5-1 to TRBJ1-5; no definite D call. The germline V gene has CDR1 SGHRS and CDR2 YFSETQ. Trimming stripped 0 bases from V and 7 bases from J, with 11 bases between. The CDR3 is 14 amino acids. The DNA for the CDR3 is TGCGCCAGCAGCTTGGGGAGGGAAGGGCAGCCCCAGCATTTT. Translated: CASSLGREGQPQHF. The full variable domain, its missing parts supplied by reference TRBV5-1 and TRBJ1-5, is KAGVTQTPRYLIKTRGQQVTLSCSPISGHRSVSWYQQTPGQGLQFLFEYFSETQRNKGNFPGRFSGRQFSNSRSEMNVSTLELGDSALYLCASSLGREGQPQHFGDGTRLSIL.

The V gene is TRBV7-6, the J gene TRBJ2-5; TRBD1 might be the D (6 bases). V was trimmed by 4 bases and J by 3 bases, leaving 9 bases between them. The germline gives CDR1 SGHVS, CDR2 FNYEAQ. The CDR3 runs 13 residues. The CDR3 region has the DNA TGTGCCAGCAGCTCCCGACAGGAAGAGACCCAGTACTTC. Translation gives CASSSRQEETQYF.

This clonotype has just a few counts. The J gene is TRBJ1-2, the V gene TRBV9; TRBD1 agrees at 7 bases. From germline, CDR1 is SGDLS and CDR2 YYNGEE. The CDR3 length is 14 residues. V was pared by 0 bases and J by 8 bases, with 7 bases of the junction left unmatched. CDR3 region: CASSVAGQGGGYTF. The CDR3 coding sequence is TGTGCCAGCAGCGTAGCAGGGCAGGGGGGCGGCTACACCTTC. The entire variable domain, with the rest obtained from reference TRBV9 and TRBJ1-2, is as follows: DSGVTQTPKHLITATGQRVTLRCSPRSGDLSVYWYQQSLDQGLQFLIQYYNGEERAKGNILERFSAQQFPDLHSELNLSSLELGDSALYFCASSVAGQGGGYTFGSGTRLTVV.

On this clonotype: Germline and junction disagree at one end, which may indicate a read error. The chain is built from TRBV7-6 and TRBJ2-5; possibly TRBD2 for D (7 bases). The V gene's germline CDR1 is SGHVS and CDR2 FNYEAQ. This CDR3 contains 15 residues. The CDR3: CASSLAVGGTTFQDF. The CDR3 nucleotides are TGTGCCAGCAGCTTAGCGGTAGGGGGGACTACATTTCAGGACTTC.

This rearrangement joins TRBV21-1 to TRBJ2-1; the table's TRBD2 call for D was not verified on the DNA. TRBV21-1 is shown as a pseudogene. The length of the CDR3 is 18 residues. CDR3 nucleotide sequence: TGTGCCAGCAGCCCGCTAGGGGGGTTAGCGACCACCTACAATGAGCAGTTCTTC. The encoded protein is CASSPLGGLATTYNEQFF.

This clonotype has only a few counts. The chain employs TRBV27 and TRBJ1-6; 7 bases map to TRBD1. Germline V gene data show CDR1 as MNHEY and CDR2 as SMNVEV (reference sequence). The junction had 12 bases not matched to a gene; V was cut back by 7 bases and J by 9 bases. The CDR3 covers 15 residues. DNA for the CDR3: TGTGCCAGCACCACCGGGACAGAGGGATTTTCACCCCTCCACTTT. Translated: CASTTGTEGFSPLHF.